Below, 32 T cell receptor beta chains from the same sample are listed, as sequenced in a study of beta chain features in type 1 diabetes. Study-wide results and limits: A moderate, significant TCRB CDR3 shortening appeared in type 1 diabetes across four CD4+ subsets.

Their antigens are not known. Sequencing targeted expressed TCRB transcripts, as all isolated RNA had been reverse transcribed. The assay was immunoSEQ multiplex PCR, and TCRdb's table has in-frame clones only and misses some. The sample includes fewer than 110,000 clones, under 30% seen only once; the top ten take more than 0.5%. Sequenced input: central memory CD4+ T cells from blood. These receptors were taken from a woman aged 18-35 years with type 1 diabetes.

This clone turned up a few times. The chain couples TRBV7-6 to TRBJ2-5; tentatively, D is TRBD2 (5 bases). The end of the DNA is better explained by TRBJ2-7, so the J call may be wrong. Germline assignment: CDR1 SGHVS and CDR2 FNYEAQ. This CDR3 spans 14 amino acids. The CDR3 sequence is CASSQELVSSEQYF. In DNA form, the CDR3 reads TGTGCCAGCAGCCAAGAACTAGTATCGAGCGAGCAGTACTTC.

There are a few counts of this clone. The chain uses TRBV2 and TRBJ1-5; unclear D gene. Germline-derived CDR1 and CDR2 are SNHLY and FYNNEI. This CDR3 spans 15 amino acids. V was clipped by 1 base and J by 4 bases, with 11 bases between them. CDR3 amino acids: CASSEGWRDNQPQHF. The CDR3, as DNA: TGTGCCAGCAGTGAAGGGTGGAGGGATAATCAGCCCCAGCATTTT.

The rearrangement links TRBV28 to TRBJ2-1; possible D gene TRBD2, 6 bases. This CDR3 region has 11 residues. CDR1 MDHEN and CDR2 SYDVKM come from the germline V gene. Trimming removed 8 bases from V and 11 bases from J, with 13 bases in between. CDR3 amino acids: CASPGGGKQFF. CDR3 sequence (DNA): TGTGCCAGCCCCGGCGGCGGGAAGCAGTTCTTC.

The CDR3 bases are TGTGCCAGCAGGTTACCGACTAGCAAATGGTACAATGAGCAGTTCTTC. This codes for CASRLPTSKWYNEQFF. V is TRBV7-2 and J is TRBJ2-1; TRBD2 aligns across 7 bases. CDR1 is SGHTA, CDR2 FQGNSA, per germline. Trimming removed 6 bases from V and 4 bases from J; junction bases left unmatched: 12. CDR3 size: 16 residues.

The chain uses TRBV29-1 and TRBJ1-1, with D perhaps TRBD1 (6 bases). Germline V gene sequence: CDR1 SQVTM, CDR2 ANQGSEA. V lost 7 bases to trimming and J lost 0 bases, with 12 bases between them. The CDR3 spans 13 residues. The CDR3: CSARTDMNTEAFF. The CDR3, as DNA: TGCAGCGCCCGGACAGATATGAACACTGAAGCTTTCTTT.

This chain links TRBV5-8 with TRBJ1-2; 7 nucleotides match TRBD1. Trimming at V came to 0 bases and at J to 4 bases, leaving 3 bases not matched to a gene. Germline-derived CDR1 and CDR2 are SGHTS and YDEGEE. This CDR3 has 14 residues. CDR3 loop: CASSLGDRFYGYTF. The CDR3 nucleotides are TGTGCCAGCAGCTTGGGGGACAGATTCTATGGCTACACCTTC.

This clone turned up a few times. V is TRBV7-2 and J is TRBJ1-4, with 7 bases lining up with TRBD1. CDR1 and CDR2 from the germline V gene are SGHTA and FQGNSA. The ends lost 5 bases at V and 4 bases at J; junction bases unmatched: 7. The CDR3 sequence is 15 residues long. The CDR3 sequence: CASSIRQGSNEKLFF. The DNA for the CDR3 is TGTGCCAGCAGCATCCGACAGGGAAGTAATGAAAAACTGTTTTTT. The variable domain in full, completed from reference TRBV7-2 and TRBJ1-4, reads GAGVSQSPSNKVTEKGKDVELRCDPISGHTALYWYRQSLGQGLEFLIYFQGNSAPDKSGLPSDRFSAERTGGSVSTLTIQRTQQEDSAVYLCASSIRQGSNEKLFFGSGTQLSVL.

The chain uses TRBV29-1 and TRBJ2-1; weak D call: TRBD1 (6 bases). The germline V and J ends were trimmed by 4 bases and 5 bases, with 12 bases remaining between them. This CDR3 region has 13 residues. Germline CDR1 SQVTM, CDR2 ANQGSEA. The CDR3: CSVAPDSNNEQFF. Written as DNA, the CDR3 is TGCAGCGTTGCCCCGGACAGCAACAATGAGCAGTTCTTC.

The V gene is TRBV11-3, the J gene TRBJ2-3; a possible D gene is TRBD2 (5 bases). Germline V lookup: CDR1 SGHNT, CDR2 YENEEA. V dropped 5 bases and J dropped 5 bases, with 17 bases sitting between them. This CDR3 is built from 15 residues. CDR3 in amino acids: CASSPQPGIGDTQYF. CDR3 coding DNA: TGTGCCAGCAGCCCCCAACCCGGGATAGGAGATACGCAGTATTTT.

Concerning this clone: This sample includes further DNA sequences coding for the same CDR3. The chain uses TRBV10-3 and TRBJ2-7, with TRBD2 identical over 12 bases. After removal of 5 bases from V and 6 bases from J, the junction contained 8 bases not matched to a gene. The CDR3 loop spans 15 amino acids. Germline V gives CDR1 ENHRY, CDR2 SYGVKD. The CDR3 sequence: CAISLAGGLGGEQYV. In nucleotides, the CDR3 is TGTGCCATCAGTCTAGCGGGAGGGCTTGGAGGCGAGCAGTACGTC.

The chain links TRBV27 to TRBJ2-2, with a tentative D call TRBD1 (6 bases). This CDR3 has 15 residues. Germline CDR1 is MNHEY and CDR2 is SMNVEV (reference sequence). Trimming stripped 3 bases from V and 3 bases from J, with 11 bases between. Written as DNA, the CDR3 is TGTGCCAGCAGTTTCCAAGACAGGTACACCGGGGAGCTGTTTTTT. This gives the protein CASSFQDRYTGELFF.

V is TRBV9 and J is TRBJ1-1; D possibly corresponds to TRBD1 (5 bases). The CDR3 has 13 residues. V was trimmed by 4 bases and J by 5 bases, leaving 12 bases between them. Germline values: CDR1 SGDLS, CDR2 YYNGEE. CDR3 in amino acids: CASSPQGMTEAFF. The CDR3 region has the DNA TGTGCCAGCAGCCCCCAGGGTATGACTGAAGCTTTCTTT.

This clone came up a few times. The chain employs TRBV5-6 and TRBJ2-7; 7 bases agree with TRBD1. Germline V gives CDR1 SGHDT, CDR2 YYEEEE. The CDR3 runs 14 residues. J lost 4 bases, V lost 3 bases, and 7 bases had no gene match. CDR3 nucleotides: TGTGCCAGCAGCTCGACAGGGAAATGGTACGAGCAGTACGTC. Amino acids: CASSSTGKWYEQYV.

This clone occurred a few times. This chain connects TRBV11-1 to TRBJ2-4, with TRBD1 matching over 8 bases. Germline V CDR1 and CDR2: SGHAT, FQDESV (reference sequence). V was pared by 5 bases and J by 3 bases, with 9 bases of the junction left unmatched. There are 16 residues in the CDR3. The CDR3 DNA follows: TGTGCCAGCAGCCCAGGACAGGGTCTGGGCAAAAACATTCAGTACTTC. This sequence encodes CASSPGQGLGKNIQYF.

The V and J genes are TRBV19 and TRBJ1-1, with D possibly matching TRBD1 (5 bases). CDR3 length equals 13 residues. The germline V gene encodes CDR1 LNHDA and CDR2 SQIVND (reference sequence). V dropped 10 bases and J dropped 6 bases, with 18 bases sitting between them. This CDR3 is CATRPGASAEAFF. CDR3 DNA: TGTGCCACCCGACCTGGGGCCTCAGCTGAAGCTTTCTTT.

In this sample, this clone turned up a few times. The chain carries TRBV7-2 and TRBJ1-5; perhaps TRBD1 as D (6 bases). The CDR3 is made up of 15 amino acids. Germline V gene sequence: CDR1 SGHTA, CDR2 FQGNSA. V dropped 4 bases and J dropped 4 bases, with 14 bases sitting between them. This chain's CDR3 is CASSYNRDPNQPQHF. CDR3 coding DNA: TGTGCCAGCAGCTACAACAGGGATCCGAATCAGCCCCAGCATTTT. Together with reference TRBV7-2 and TRBJ1-5, the CDR3 gives the full variable domain: GAGVSQSPSNKVTEKGKDVELRCDPISGHTALYWYRQSLGQGLEFLIYFQGNSAPDKSGLPSDRFSAERTGGSVSTLTIQRTQQEDSAVYLCASSYNRDPNQPQHFGDGTRLSIL.

Concerning this clone: This same CDR3 is encoded by further DNA sequences in the sample. The chain uses TRBV7-2 and TRBJ2-3, with D maybe TRBD1 (6 bases). The V and J ends lost 3 bases and 6 bases respectively, with 7 bases between them. Germline CDR1 and CDR2: SGHTA and FQGNSA. There are 12 residues in the CDR3. The CDR3 reads CASSLGADTQYF. The DNA of the CDR3 is TGTGCCAGCAGCTTGGGGGCGGATACGCAGTATTTT.

DNA for the CDR3: TGTGCCAGCAGCTTCGGTTCCCAGGGGGCAATAGGTGGCTACACCTTC. It codes for CASSFGSQGAIGGYTF. This sequence joins TRBV5-4 and TRBJ1-2; the match to TRBD1 covers 8 bases. CDR1 and CDR2 from the germline V gene are SGHNT and YYREEE (reference sequence). The length of the CDR3 is 16 residues. V lost 2 bases, J lost 7 bases, and 13 bases stayed unmatched.

This clone was seen repeatedly, ten times or more. V is TRBV5-6 and J is TRBJ2-7; 8 bases map to TRBD1. This CDR3 is 14 amino acids long. The V gene end was trimmed by 4 bases and the J gene end by 2 bases; junction bases not matched to a gene: 5. Germline assignment: CDR1 SGHDT and CDR2 YYEEEE. For the CDR3, the DNA is TGTGCCAGCAGCCGGGACAGGCTAACCTACGAGCAGTACGTC. Its protein is CASSRDRLTYEQYV.

The chain couples TRBV9 to TRBJ2-1, with 15 bases matching TRBD2. This CDR3 comprises 16 residues. Losses at the gene ends were 2 bases for V and 10 bases for J; bases not matched to a gene: 7. Germline V gives CDR1 SGDLS, CDR2 YYNGEE. CDR3 bases: TGTGCCAGCAGCGTCGGACTAGCGGGAGGGCTAGGGGAGCAGTTCTTC. This sequence encodes CASSVGLAGGLGEQFF.

The chain uses TRBV28 and TRBJ1-1; D is possibly TRBD1 (6 bases). V dropped 6 bases and J dropped 7 bases, with 12 bases sitting between them. The V gene's germline CDR1 is MDHEN and CDR2 SYDVKM. The CDR3 covers 12 residues. This chain's CDR3 is CASRQGFGEAFF. The DNA for the CDR3 is TGTGCCAGCAGGCAGGGGTTCGGTGAAGCTTTCTTT.

This clone was seen only a few times. A read error may produce the germline difference seen at one junction end. The rearrangement joins TRBV7-3 to TRBJ1-2, with TRBD1 as a possible D gene (5 bases). The CDR3 consists of 13 residues. The germline V gene encodes CDR1 SGHTA and CDR2 FQGTGA. The CDR3 DNA reads TGTGCCAGCAGCTTAAGATCGGCAGGCCAGGGAAGCTTC. It specifies CASSLRSAGQGSF.

This clone was recorded a few times. The chain uses TRBV5-4 and TRBJ2-3; 8 positions match TRBD2. Germline V lookup: CDR1 SGHNT, CDR2 YYREEE (reference sequence). Trimming took 0 bases from V and 6 from J; bases not matched to a gene: 6. The length of the CDR3 is 15 residues. The CDR3, as DNA: TGTGCCAGCAGCTTGGCGGGACTAGGAGGGGATACGCAGTATTTT. It translates to CASSLAGLGGDTQYF.

The chain combines TRBV2 with TRBJ2-5; D remains ambiguous. CDR3 length equals 12 residues. V lost 3 bases, J lost 2 bases, and 4 bases lay in between. The germline gives CDR1 SNHLY, CDR2 FYNNEI. CDR3 nucleotide sequence: TGTGCCAGCAGTGAGAGACAAGAGACCCAGTACTTC. The encoded protein is CASSERQETQYF.

Only a few counts were recorded for this clone. This chain uses TRBV10-3 with TRBJ1-3; D possibly corresponds to TRBD1 (6 bases). The CDR3 sequence is 15 residues long. With 5 bases removed from V and 0 bases from J, the gap between germline ends came to 11 bases. Germline assignment: CDR1 ENHRY and CDR2 SYGVKD. The CDR3 sequence: CAISPTGSSGNTIYF. The CDR3 DNA sequence: TGTGCCATCAGTCCTACAGGGAGCTCTGGAAACACCATATATTTT.

The rearrangement joins TRBV19 to TRBJ2-6; 10 positions match TRBD2. V lost 4 bases, J lost 2 bases, and 17 bases stayed unmatched. The CDR3 sequence is 21 residues long. Germline CDR1 is LNHDA and CDR2 is SQIVND (reference sequence). As DNA, the CDR3 is TGTGCCAGTAGTACTAGGGACTTGCCAGCGGGAGGGCCGCCTGGGGCCAACGTCCTGACTTTC. Translating it yields CASSTRDLPAGGPPGANVLTF.

This clone was seen only a few times. The chain couples TRBV6-1 to TRBJ1-5, with D hard to call. CDR1 MNHNS and CDR2 SASEGT come from the germline V gene. The CDR3 loop spans 14 amino acids. V lost 2 bases to trimming and J lost 4 bases, with 9 bases between them. The CDR3 loop is CASSENAGNQPQHF. The CDR3 DNA reads as TGTGCCAGCAGTGAAAATGCGGGGAATCAGCCCCAGCATTTT.

This clone has only a few counts. This chain links TRBV18 with TRBJ2-2, with 7 nucleotides matching TRBD2. CDR1 KGHSH and CDR2 LQKENI come from the germline V gene. This CDR3 comprises 17 residues. The J segment lost 6 bases and the V segment lost 4 bases, leaving 14 bases of the junction unmatched. The CDR3 DNA sequence: TGTGCCAGCTCACGCCAGCGGACTAGTAGTTTCCCCGGGGAGCTGTTTTTT. Translated, it gives CASSRQRTSSFPGELFF.

This clone was seen only a few times. The V gene is TRBV12-5, the J gene TRBJ1-1, with D perhaps TRBD1 (6 bases). CDR3 length: 16 residues. The V gene's germline CDR1 is LGHNT and CDR2 FRNRAP. Deletions cut 2 bases from V and 1 base from J, with 14 bases between. The CDR3 spells CASGLPLGTTNTEAFF. The DNA for the CDR3 is TGTGCTAGTGGTTTGCCACTAGGGACAACGAACACTGAAGCTTTCTTT. The full variable domain, completed using reference TRBV12-5 and TRBJ1-1, is DARVTQTPRHKVTEMGQEVTMRCQPILGHNTVFWYRQTMMQGLELLAYFRNRAPLDDSGMPKDRFSAEMPDATLATLKIQPSEPRDSAVYFCASGLPLGTTNTEAFFGQGTRLTVV.

The table lists this clone with a few counts. The genes are TRBV19 and TRBJ2-1, with no clear D. The germline V and J ends were trimmed by 4 bases and 3 bases, with 13 bases remaining between them. Germline assignment: CDR1 LNHDA and CDR2 SQIVND (reference sequence). The CDR3 is made up of 15 amino acids. This CDR3 reads CASSTASLNYNEQFF. The DNA for the CDR3 is TGTGCCAGTAGTACCGCTAGTTTGAACTACAATGAGCAGTTCTTC.

This clone was detected only a few times. This chain links TRBV5-4 with TRBJ2-3; 11 nucleotides match TRBD2. Germline CDR1 reads SGHNT; CDR2 reads YYREEE (reference sequence). The CDR3 is 15 amino acids. V gave up 4 bases and J gave up 14 bases; unmatched junction bases: 15. The CDR3, as DNA: TGTGCCAGCAGCGCGTCAACTAGCGGGAGAGCGGGGCGGTATTTT. Translation gives CASSASTSGRAGRYF.

Regarding this clone: This same CDR3 is encoded by further DNA sequences in the sample. This chain connects TRBV9 to TRBJ2-3; the match to TRBD2 covers 7 bases. This CDR3 is built from 14 residues. The trim removed 4 bases at V and 6 bases at J, leaving 8 bases unmatched. Germline loops: CDR1 SGDLS, CDR2 YYNGEE. The CDR3 spells CASSPRTSPDTQYF. CDR3 sequence (DNA): TGTGCCAGCAGCCCCAGGACTAGTCCCGATACGCAGTATTTT. Together with reference TRBV9 and TRBJ2-3, the CDR3 gives the full variable domain: DSGVTQTPKHLITATGQRVTLRCSPRSGDLSVYWYQQSLDQGLQFLIQYYNGEERAKGNILERFSAQQFPDLHSELNLSSLELGDSALYFCASSPRTSPDTQYFGPGTRLTVL.